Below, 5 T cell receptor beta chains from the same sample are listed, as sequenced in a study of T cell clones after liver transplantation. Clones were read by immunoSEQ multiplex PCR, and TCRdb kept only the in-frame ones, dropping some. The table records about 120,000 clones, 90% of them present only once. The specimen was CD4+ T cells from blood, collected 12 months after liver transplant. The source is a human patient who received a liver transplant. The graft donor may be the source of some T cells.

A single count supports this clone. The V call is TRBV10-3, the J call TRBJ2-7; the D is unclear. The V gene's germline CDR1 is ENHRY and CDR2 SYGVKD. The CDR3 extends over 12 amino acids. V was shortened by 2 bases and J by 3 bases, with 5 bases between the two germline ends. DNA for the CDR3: TGTGCCATCAGTGAGACCAACTACGAGCAGTACTTC. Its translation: CAISETNYEQYF.

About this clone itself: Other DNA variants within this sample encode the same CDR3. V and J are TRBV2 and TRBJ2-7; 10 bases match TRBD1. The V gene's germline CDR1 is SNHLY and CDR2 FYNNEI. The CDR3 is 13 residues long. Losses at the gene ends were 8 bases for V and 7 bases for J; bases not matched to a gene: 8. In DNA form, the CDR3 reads TGTGCCAGCGGACAGGGGGTGGGGCTGGAGCAGTACTTC. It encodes CASGQGVGLEQYF.

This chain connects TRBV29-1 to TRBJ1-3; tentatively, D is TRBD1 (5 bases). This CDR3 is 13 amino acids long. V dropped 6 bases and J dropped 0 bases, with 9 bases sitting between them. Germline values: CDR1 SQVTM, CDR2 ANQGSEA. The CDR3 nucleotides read TGCAGCGTCCGGGACGACTCTGGAAACACCATATATTTT. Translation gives CSVRDDSGNTIYF.

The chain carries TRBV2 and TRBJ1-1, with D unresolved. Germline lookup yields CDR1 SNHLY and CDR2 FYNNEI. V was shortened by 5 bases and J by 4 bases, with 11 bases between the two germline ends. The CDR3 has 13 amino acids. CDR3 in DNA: TGTGCCAGCAGTATACCCCTCGGCACTGAAGCTTTCTTT. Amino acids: CASSIPLGTEAFF. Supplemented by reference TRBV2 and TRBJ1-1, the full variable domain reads EPEVTQTPSHQVTQMGQEVILRCVPISNHLYFYWYRQILGQKVEFLVSFYNNEISEKSEIFDDQFSVERPDGSNFTLKIRSTKLEDSAMYFCASSIPLGTEAFFGQGTRLTVV.

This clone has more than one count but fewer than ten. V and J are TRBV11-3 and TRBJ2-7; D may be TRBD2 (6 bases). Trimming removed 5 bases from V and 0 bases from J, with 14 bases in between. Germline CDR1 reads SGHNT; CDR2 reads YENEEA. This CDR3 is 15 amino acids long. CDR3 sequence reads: CASSLMGGPSYEQYF. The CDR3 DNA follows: TGTGCCAGCAGCCTTATGGGGGGTCCCTCCTACGAGCAGTACTTC.